These T cell receptor beta chains were read from a single sample in a study of beta chain features in type 1 diabetes. Data came from immunoSEQ multiplex PCR; TCRdb stores just in-frame clones and leaves some out. The sample contains 350,000 to 450,000 clones, approximately 13% of which appear only once. The sample was naive CD4+ T cells from blood. The receptors were sampled from a man younger than 40 in good health. CDR3s include the opening cysteine and the closing phenylalanine or tryptophan. The order of the fields is D gene, V gene, clone size, J gene, CDR3 protein, CDR3 DNA. D genes are given only for firm matches. Size values are once, few and many counts, or a class for expanded clones, and some rows have none.

.,TRBV7-9,few,TRBJ1-3,CASDPPVRFPGNTIYF,TGTGCCAGCGACCCCCCCGTGCGGTTCCCTGGAAACACCATATATTTT
TRBD2,TRBV5-4,few,TRBJ2-2,CASSSPSGGNTGELFF,TGTGCCAGCAGCTCCCCTAGCGGGGGGAACACCGGGGAGCTGTTTTTT
.,TRBV7-2,.,TRBJ2-3,CASSLVATRRTDTQYF,TGTGCCAGCAGCTTAGTGGCGACTCGCCGCACAGATACGCAGTATTTT
.,TRBV11-3,.,TRBJ2-4,CASRPNLGIQYF,TGTGCCAGCAGACCAAATTTGGGCATTCAGTACTTC
.,TRBV7-9,many,TRBJ2-3,CASSLSGSTDTQYF,TGTGCCAGCAGCCTCAGCGGGAGCACAGATACGCAGTATTTT
.,TRBV19,few,TRBJ2-4,CASSMGLSKNIQYF,TGTGCCAGTAGTATGGGGCTATCCAAAAACATTCAGTACTTC
.,TRBV4-1,.,TRBJ2-4,CASSQDLKVQYF,TGCGCCAGCAGCCAAGATCTAAAAGTTCAGTACTTC
TRBD2,TRBV9,.,TRBJ2-3,CASSVVSGGNTDTQYF,TGTGCCAGCAGCGTAGTCAGCGGGGGTAACACAGATACGCAGTATTTT
TRBD2,TRBV29-1,few,TRBJ2-5,CSVALTTSSQYF,TGCAGCGTTGCCCTTACGACTAGCTCCCAGTACTTC
TRBD2,TRBV11-1,.,TRBJ2-1,CASSRASGRALDEQFF,TGTGCCAGCAGTAGGGCTAGCGGGAGGGCTCTCGATGAGCAGTTCTTC
TRBD1,TRBV19,few,TRBJ2-5,CASSTGQGKETQYF,TGTGCCAGTAGTACGGGACAGGGGAAAGAGACCCAGTACTTC
TRBD2,TRBV7-9,.,TRBJ2-3,CASSLQAGSDTQYF,TGTGCCAGCAGCTTACAAGCGGGGTCAGATACGCAGTATTTT
.,TRBV30,many,TRBJ2-6,CAWSVRAGANVLTF,TGTGCCTGGAGTGTCAGGGCCGGGGCCAACGTCCTGACTTTC
.,TRBV7-9,few,TRBJ2-5,CASSLLAVETQYF,TGTGCCAGCAGCTTATTGGCAGTAGAGACCCAGTACTTC
.,TRBV2,.,TRBJ2-6,CASSSVISGANVLTF,TGTGCCAGCAGCTCAGTGATCTCTGGGGCCAACGTCCTGACTTTC
TRBD2,TRBV2,.,TRBJ2-2,CASSDPTSGGRNTGELFF,TGTGCCAGCAGTGATCCCACTAGCGGGGGCCGGAACACCGGGGAGCTGTTTTTT
.,TRBV11-2,few,TRBJ2-7,CASSSGRYEQYF,TGTGCCAGCAGCTCCGGGAGATACGAGCAGTACTTC
TRBD2,TRBV7-7,few,TRBJ2-1,CASSQLFAGGLGEQFF,TGTGCTAGCAGCCAACTCTTTGCGGGAGGCCTCGGTGAGCAGTTCTTC
.,TRBV5-1,.,TRBJ1-1,CASSWNLENTEAFF,TGCGCCAGCAGCTGGAACTTGGAGAACACTGAAGCTTTCTTT
.,TRBV25-1,few,TRBJ2-2,CASSGSGVGELFF,TGTGCCAGCAGTGGATCGGGAGTCGGGGAGCTGTTTTTT
.,TRBV13,few,TRBJ2-5,CASSLGTAATQYF,TGTGCCAGCAGCTTAGGGACAGCCGCGACCCAGTACTTC
.,TRBV10-3,few,TRBJ2-5,CAISETQETQYF,TGTGCCATCAGTGAGACCCAAGAGACCCAGTACTTC
.,TRBV29-1,.,TRBJ1-1,CSVVTSNTEAFF,TGCAGCGTCGTTACATCGAACACTGAAGCTTTCTTT
.,TRBV29-1,.,TRBJ1-2,CSVFSADYTF,TGCAGCGTCTTTAGCGCTGACTACACCTTC
TRBD2,TRBV5-1,.,TRBJ2-3,CASSSGLAGDSPYTDTQYF,TGCGCCAGCAGCTCCGGACTAGCGGGGGACAGCCCATACACAGATACGCAGTATTTT
TRBD2,TRBV6-6,few,TRBJ2-5,CASSAGTIWEETQYF,TGTGCCAGCAGCGCCGGGACTATCTGGGAGGAGACCCAGTACTTC
.,TRBV30,.,TRBJ2-6,CAWSWLSGANVLTF,TGTGCCTGGAGTTGGCTCTCTGGGGCCAACGTCCTGACTTTC
.,TRBV21-1,.,TRBJ2-7,CASSKGEGASYEQYF,TGTGCCAGCAGCAAGGGAGAGGGTGCCTCCTACGAGCAGTACTTC
.,TRBV25-1,.,TRBJ1-2,CASSEGGGYTF,TGTGCCAGCTCAGAGGGGGGTGGCTACACCTTC
TRBD2,TRBV9,.,TRBJ2-5,CASSAGLAAQETQYF,TGTGCCAGCAGCGCCGGACTAGCGGCTCAAGAGACCCAGTACTTC
.,TRBV28,few,TRBJ1-5,CASSLLGDQPQHF,TGTGCCAGCAGTTTATTAGGGGATCAGCCCCAGCATTTT
.,TRBV6-5,many,TRBJ2-3,CASSYARGTQYF,TGTGCCAGCAGTTACGCACGGGGTACGCAGTATTTT
.,TRBV7-3,few,TRBJ2-3,CASSPRGVDTQYF,TGTGCCAGCAGCCCCCGTGGGGTCGATACGCAGTATTTT
TRBD1,TRBV7-9,.,TRBJ2-2,CASSGQGNTGELFF,TGTGCCAGCAGCGGACAGGGGAACACCGGGGAGCTGTTTTTT
.,TRBV4-3,few,TRBJ2-3,CASSQDSASTDTQYF,TGCGCCAGCAGCCAAGATTCAGCTAGCACAGATACGCAGTATTTT
.,TRBV4-3,few,TRBJ2-5,CASSQRGPQGWETQYF,TGCGCCAGCAGCCAAAGGGGACCACAGGGTTGGGAGACCCAGTACTTC
.,TRBV14,.,TRBJ2-1,CASSQVTDSAYNEQFF,TGTGCCAGCAGCCAAGTAACGGACTCGGCCTACAATGAGCAGTTCTTC
TRBD2,TRBV29-1,few,TRBJ2-1,CSAGTSANNEQFF,TGCAGCGCTGGGACTAGCGCTAACAATGAGCAGTTCTTC
TRBD2,TRBV12-5,.,TRBJ2-1,CASGLTLAGKNYNEQFF,TGTGCTAGTGGTTTGACACTAGCGGGGAAAAACTACAATGAGCAGTTCTTC
TRBD1,TRBV9,.,TRBJ2-3,CASSEGASADTQYF,TGTGCCAGCAGCGAGGGGGCCAGCGCAGATACGCAGTATTTT
TRBD1,TRBV29-1,few,TRBJ1-1,CSVKIRGPNTEAFF,TGCAGCGTCAAAATCAGGGGGCCGAACACTGAAGCTTTCTTT
TRBD1,TRBV7-2,few,TRBJ2-3,CASSPTGSTDTQYF,TGTGCCAGCAGCCCGACAGGGAGCACAGATACGCAGTATTTT
TRBD1,TRBV7-6,.,TRBJ2-7,CASSHGTGEQYF,TGTGCCAGCAGCCACGGGACAGGCGAGCAGTACTTC
.,TRBV15,many,TRBJ2-6,CATSTIPAGANVLTF,TGTGCCACCAGCACCATACCAGCTGGGGCCAACGTCCTGACTTTC
.,TRBV7-3,.,TRBJ2-1,CASSVAGNNEQFF,TGTGCCAGCAGCGTGGCGGGAAACAATGAGCAGTTCTTC
.,TRBV11-2,.,TRBJ2-3,CASSLQGLSTDTQYF,TGTGCCAGCAGCTTGCAGGGCCTCAGCACAGATACGCAGTATTTT
TRBD2,TRBV18,.,TRBJ2-5,CASGGLAGEETQYF,TGTGCCAGCGGGGGACTAGCGGGAGAAGAGACCCAGTACTTC